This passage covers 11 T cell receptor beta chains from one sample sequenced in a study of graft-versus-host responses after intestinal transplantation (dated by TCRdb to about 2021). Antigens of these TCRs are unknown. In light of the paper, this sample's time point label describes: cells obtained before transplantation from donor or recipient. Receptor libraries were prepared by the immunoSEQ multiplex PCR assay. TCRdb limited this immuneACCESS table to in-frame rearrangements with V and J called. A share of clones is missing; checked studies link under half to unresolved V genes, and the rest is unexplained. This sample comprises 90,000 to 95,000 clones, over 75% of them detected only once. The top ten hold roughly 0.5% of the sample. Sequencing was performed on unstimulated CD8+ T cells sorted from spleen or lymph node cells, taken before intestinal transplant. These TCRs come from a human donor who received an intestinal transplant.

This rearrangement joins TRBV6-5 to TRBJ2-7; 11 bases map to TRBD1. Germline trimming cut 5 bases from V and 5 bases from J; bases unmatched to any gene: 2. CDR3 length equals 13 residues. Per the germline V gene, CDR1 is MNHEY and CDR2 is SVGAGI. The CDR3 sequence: CASSRTGGDEQYF. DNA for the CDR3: TGTGCCAGCAGTCGGACAGGGGGCGACGAGCAGTACTTC.

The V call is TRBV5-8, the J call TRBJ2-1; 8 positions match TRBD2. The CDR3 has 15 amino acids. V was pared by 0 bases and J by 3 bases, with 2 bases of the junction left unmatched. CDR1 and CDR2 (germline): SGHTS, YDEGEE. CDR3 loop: CASSLEAGGYNEQFF. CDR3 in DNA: TGTGCCAGCAGCTTGGAGGCGGGGGGCTACAATGAGCAGTTCTTC.

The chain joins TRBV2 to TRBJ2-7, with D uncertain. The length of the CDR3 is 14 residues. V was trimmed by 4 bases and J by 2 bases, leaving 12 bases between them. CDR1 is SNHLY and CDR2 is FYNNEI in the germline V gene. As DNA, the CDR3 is TGTGCCAGCAGTGGGGCCCACGACCCCTACGAGCAGTACTTC. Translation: CASSGAHDPYEQYF.

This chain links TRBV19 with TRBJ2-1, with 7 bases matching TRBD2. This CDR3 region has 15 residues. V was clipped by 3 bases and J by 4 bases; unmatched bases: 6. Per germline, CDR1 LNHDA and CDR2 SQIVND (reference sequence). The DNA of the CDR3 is TGTGCCAGTAGTATGGGAGCGGGATGGTACAATGAGCAGTTCTTC. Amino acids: CASSMGAGWYNEQFF.

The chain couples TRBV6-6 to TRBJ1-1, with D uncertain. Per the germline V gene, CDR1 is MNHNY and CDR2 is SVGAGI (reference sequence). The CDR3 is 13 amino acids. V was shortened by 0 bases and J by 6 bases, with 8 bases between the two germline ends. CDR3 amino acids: CASSYSRVPEAFF. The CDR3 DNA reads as TGTGCCAGCAGTTACTCACGGGTTCCTGAAGCTTTCTTT.

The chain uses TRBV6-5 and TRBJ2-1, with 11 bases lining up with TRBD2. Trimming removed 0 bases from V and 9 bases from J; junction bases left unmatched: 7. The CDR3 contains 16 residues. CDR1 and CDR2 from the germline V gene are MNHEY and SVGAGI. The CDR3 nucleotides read TGTGCCAGCAGTTACTCATTTAGCGGGGGGGCCACTGAGCAGTTCTTC. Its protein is CASSYSFSGGATEQFF.

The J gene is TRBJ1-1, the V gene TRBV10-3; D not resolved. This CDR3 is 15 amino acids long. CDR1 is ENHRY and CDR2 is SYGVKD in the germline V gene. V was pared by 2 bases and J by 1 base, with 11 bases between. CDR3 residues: CAISEKWAANTEAFF. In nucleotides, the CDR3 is TGTGCCATCAGTGAGAAATGGGCAGCGAACACTGAAGCTTTCTTT.

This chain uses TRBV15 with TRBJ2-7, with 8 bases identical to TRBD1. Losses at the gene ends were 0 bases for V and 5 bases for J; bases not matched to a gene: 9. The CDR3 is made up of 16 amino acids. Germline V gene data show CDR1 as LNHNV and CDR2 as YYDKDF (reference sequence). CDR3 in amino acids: CATSRDRDRNFHEQYF. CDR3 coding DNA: TGTGCCACCAGCAGAGACCGGGACAGGAATTTCCACGAGCAGTACTTC.

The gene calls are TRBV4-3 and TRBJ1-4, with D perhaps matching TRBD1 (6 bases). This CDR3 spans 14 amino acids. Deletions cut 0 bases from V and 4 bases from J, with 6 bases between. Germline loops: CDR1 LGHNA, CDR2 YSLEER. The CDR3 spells CASSQEGGNEKLFF. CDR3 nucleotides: TGCGCCAGCAGCCAAGAAGGGGGTAATGAAAAACTGTTTTTT.

Here the CDR3 reads CASSPEFNRATYGYTF. The CDR3 DNA follows: TGCGCCAGCAGCCCTGAATTTAACAGGGCCACCTATGGCTACACCTTC. The chain couples TRBV4-1 to TRBJ1-2; the D gene is possibly TRBD1 (6 bases). The CDR3 consists of 16 residues. Trimming pared 4 bases from V and 4 bases from J, leaving 19 bases between. Germline lookup yields CDR1 MGHRA and CDR2 YSYEKL.

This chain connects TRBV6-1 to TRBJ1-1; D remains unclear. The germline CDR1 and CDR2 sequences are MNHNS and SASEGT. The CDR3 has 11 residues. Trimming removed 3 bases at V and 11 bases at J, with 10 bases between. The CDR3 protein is CASSDNQLAFF. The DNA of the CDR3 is TGTGCCAGCAGTGATAACCAGTTGGCTTTCTTT.